The source of this T cell receptor beta chain is a study of shared clonotypes between healthy human individuals. Clones were read by immunoSEQ multiplex PCR, and TCRdb kept only the in-frame ones, dropping some. The sample carries about 520,000 clones, approximately 80% recorded once. Concerning this clone itself: One end of the junction is discordant with germline, which a read error may explain.

The CDR3 length is 13 residues. Per germline, CDR1 SSHAT and CDR2 FNYEAQ (reference sequence). This TCR was sampled from a woman aged 40 to 50 in good health. Some clones in this sample may be carry-over from other donors' samples. This chain links TRBV7-7 with TRBJ2-7, with 8 bases identical to TRBD1. Sequenced input: PBMCs. Here the CDR3 DNA reads TGTGCTAGCAGCTTGGACAGGGACCGCGAGCAGTACTTC. Translation gives CASSLDRDREQYF. Complete variable domain (other parts from reference TRBV7-7 and TRBJ2-7): GAGVSQSPRYKVTKRGQDVTLRCDPISSHATLYWYQQALGQGPEFLTYFNYEAQPDKSGLPSDRFSAERPEGSISTLTIQRTEQRDSAMYRCASSLDRDREQYFGPGTRLTVT.